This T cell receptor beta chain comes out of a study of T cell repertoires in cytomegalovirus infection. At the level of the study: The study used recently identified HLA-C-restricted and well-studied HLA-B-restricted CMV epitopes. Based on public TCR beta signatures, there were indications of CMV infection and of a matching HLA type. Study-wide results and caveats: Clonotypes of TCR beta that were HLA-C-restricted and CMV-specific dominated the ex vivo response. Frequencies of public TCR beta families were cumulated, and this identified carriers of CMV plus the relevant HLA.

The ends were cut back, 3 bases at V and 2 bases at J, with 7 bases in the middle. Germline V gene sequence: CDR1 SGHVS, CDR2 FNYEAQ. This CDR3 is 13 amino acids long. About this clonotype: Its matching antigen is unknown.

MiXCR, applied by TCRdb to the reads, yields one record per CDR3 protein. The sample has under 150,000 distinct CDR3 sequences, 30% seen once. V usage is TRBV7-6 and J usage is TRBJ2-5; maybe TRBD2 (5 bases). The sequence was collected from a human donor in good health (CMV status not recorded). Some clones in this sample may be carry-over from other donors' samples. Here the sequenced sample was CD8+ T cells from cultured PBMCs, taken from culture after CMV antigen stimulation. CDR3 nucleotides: TGTGCCAGCAGCTTTAGGAGGCAAGAGACCCAGTACTTC. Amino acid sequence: CASSFRRQETQYF.